These 16 T cell receptor beta chains were all obtained from the same sample, sequenced in a study of cytomegalovirus exposure and HLA in healthy donors. Sequenced by immunoSEQ multiplex PCR; TCRdb stores in-frame clones only, minus some. The sample has fewer than 300,000 clones; approximately 90% are singletons. The sample was PBMCs. These receptors were obtained from a woman between 18 and 29 years old in good health and CMV-seronegative.

V and J are TRBV27 and TRBJ1-2, with 7 nucleotides matching TRBD1. V dropped 7 bases and J dropped 1; count of bases not matched to a gene: 15. This CDR3 has 17 amino acids. The germline V gene encodes CDR1 MNHEY and CDR2 SMNVEV (reference sequence). CDR3 coding DNA: TGTGCCAGCAAATCCCTGGGACACACAGGGGTTAACTATGGCTACACCTTC. It yields the protein CASKSLGHTGVNYGYTF.

The rearrangement uses TRBV30 and TRBJ2-7, with 8 nucleotides matching TRBD2. V was clipped by 3 bases and J by 8 bases; unmatched bases: 9. CDR1 GTSNPN and CDR2 SVGIG come from the germline V gene (reference sequence). The CDR3 spans 13 residues. The CDR3 here is CAWRNSGTMQQYF. The CDR3 nucleotides read TGTGCCTGGAGAAATAGCGGGACTATGCAGCAGTACTTC.

The chain joins TRBV4-2 to TRBJ2-3; 7 bases agree with TRBD2. CDR3 size: 20 residues. V was clipped by 0 bases and J by 0 bases; unmatched bases: 15. Germline-derived CDR1 and CDR2 are LGHNA and YNFKEQ. CDR3 amino acids: CASSQDFRAGRTTSTDTQYF. The CDR3, as DNA: TGTGCCAGCAGCCAAGATTTCAGAGCGGGACGGACCACTAGCACAGATACGCAGTATTTT.

This clone was observed once. The chain uses TRBV5-6 and TRBJ2-1; TRBD2 agrees at 12 bases. This CDR3 region has 16 residues. Unmatched junction bases numbered 5, after V lost 0 bases and J lost 7 bases. Germline V lookup: CDR1 SGHDT, CDR2 YYEEEE. The CDR3 here is CASSLGLAGAWNEQFF. Here the CDR3 DNA reads TGTGCCAGCAGCTTGGGACTAGCGGGAGCATGGAATGAGCAGTTCTTC. The entire variable domain, with the rest obtained from reference TRBV5-6 and TRBJ2-1, is as follows: DAGVTQSPTHLIKTRGQQVTLRCSPKSGHDTVSWYQQALGQGPQFIFQYYEEEERQRGNFPDRFSGHQFPNYSSELNVNALLLGDSALYLCASSLGLAGAWNEQFFGPGTRLTVL.

The CDR3 coding sequence is TGTGCCAGCAGCGTAGCTGGGAGCGGGGCCTACAATGAGCAGTTCTTC. Amino acids: CASSVAGSGAYNEQFF. The chain uses TRBV9 and TRBJ2-1; 7 nucleotides match TRBD2. Looked up from germline, CDR1 is SGDLS and CDR2 is YYNGEE. The CDR3 has 16 residues. V shed 0 bases and J 2 bases; nucleotides not matched to a gene: 5. Variable domain in full (rest from reference TRBV9 and TRBJ2-1): DSGVTQTPKHLITATGQRVTLRCSPRSGDLSVYWYQQSLDQGLQFLIQYYNGEERAKGNILERFSAQQFPDLHSELNLSSLELGDSALYFCASSVAGSGAYNEQFFGPGTRLTVL.

This clone was counted only a few times. The chain couples TRBV7-2 to TRBJ2-7, with 8 positions matching TRBD2. The length of the CDR3 is 17 residues. V shed 2 bases, J shed 2 bases, and the junction held 11 bases outside the gene matches. The germline V gene encodes CDR1 SGHTA and CDR2 FQGNSA. As DNA, the CDR3 is TGTGCCAGCAGCTTAAAACCCAACCTAGCGGGCGCCTACGAGCAGTACTTC. Translation: CASSLKPNLAGAYEQYF.

This clone was counted once. The chain joins TRBV2 to TRBJ2-1; 11 bases are a match to TRBD1. Per the germline V gene, CDR1 is SNHLY and CDR2 is FYNNEI. V shed 7 bases and J 8 bases; nucleotides not matched to a gene: 10. The CDR3 is made up of 15 amino acids. This CDR3 reads CASILGQGVLHEQFF. CDR3 in DNA: TGTGCCAGCATCCTGGGACAGGGGGTTCTACATGAGCAGTTCTTC. Combining the CDR3 with reference TRBV2 and TRBJ2-1 gives the whole variable domain EPEVTQTPSHQVTQMGQEVILRCVPISNHLYFYWYRQILGQKVEFLVSFYNNEISEKSEIFDDQFSVERPDGSNFTLKIRSTKLEDSAMYFCASILGQGVLHEQFFGPGTRLTVL.

The chain uses TRBV27 and TRBJ2-1, with D tentatively TRBD2 (7 bases). CDR3 length equals 17 residues. The V gene's germline CDR1 is MNHEY and CDR2 SMNVEV (reference sequence). V was trimmed by 7 bases and J by 0 bases, leaving 19 bases between them. CDR3 coding DNA: TGTGCCAGCACTACTGGGGGGGGCACTGCCTCCTACAATGAGCAGTTCTTC. Translating gives CASTTGGGTASYNEQFF.

The chain couples TRBV5-1 to TRBJ2-7; TRBD2 matches at 11 bases. The CDR3 has 17 amino acids. The V gene end was trimmed by 0 bases and the J gene end by 2 bases; junction bases not matched to a gene: 7. CDR1 and CDR2 from the germline V gene are SGHRS and YFSETQ. The CDR3 nucleotides are TGCGCCAGCAGCTTGGATGGTATAGCGGGAGGGCCCTACGAGCAGTACTTC. As protein: CASSLDGIAGGPYEQYF.

V and J are TRBV19 and TRBJ1-2, with 7 bases identical to TRBD1. Looked up from germline, CDR1 is LNHDA and CDR2 is SQIVND (reference sequence). The CDR3 runs 13 residues. Trimming at V came to 8 bases and at J to 7 bases, leaving 10 bases not matched to a gene. This chain's CDR3 is CASRQGGLGGYTF. CDR3 DNA sequence: TGTGCCAGTCGACAGGGTGGCTTGGGTGGCTACACCTTC.

V usage is TRBV28 and J usage is TRBJ2-7; TRBD2 might be the D (6 bases). Germline CDR1 reads MDHEN; CDR2 reads SYDVKM. Deletions cut 6 bases from V and 2 bases from J, with 14 bases between. This CDR3 is built from 14 residues. CDR3 sequence (DNA): TGTGCCAGCAGCCAATCTAGCGTCGCCTACGAGCAGTACTTC. Its translation: CASSQSSVAYEQYF.

In its sample, this clone was seen a few times. The chain recombines TRBV30 with TRBJ2-7; D remains unclear. Trimming removed 0 bases at V and 2 bases at J, with 11 bases between. The CDR3 has 14 residues. Germline loops: CDR1 GTSNPN, CDR2 SVGIG (reference sequence). The CDR3 sequence: CAWSVWARTYEQYF. CDR3 DNA sequence: TGTGCCTGGAGTGTATGGGCCAGGACCTACGAGCAGTACTTC.

V is TRBV28 and J is TRBJ1-3; no clear D gene. The CDR3 length is 17 residues. Germline-derived CDR1 and CDR2 are MDHEN and SYDVKM. The V gene lost 6 bases and the J gene lost 5 bases, with 23 bases spanning the gap. The DNA of the CDR3 is TGTGCCAGCAGCCCCTCCCCCGGCGGGTTGCGGCGAAACACCATATATTTT. It codes for CASSPSPGGLRRNTIYF.

The V and J genes are TRBV2 and TRBJ2-7; possible D gene TRBD1, 5 bases. The length of the CDR3 is 13 residues. Trimming took 9 bases from V and 3 from J, leaving 15 bases between them. Looked up from germline, CDR1 is SNHLY and CDR2 is FYNNEI. The CDR3 nucleotides are TGTGCCAGTCGCCTTAGACAGCTCTACGAGCAGTACTTC. It codes for CASRLRQLYEQYF.

This sequence joins TRBV18 and TRBJ2-2; 7 bases line up with TRBD1. Trimming at V came to 5 bases and at J to 1 base, leaving 4 bases not matched to a gene. CDR1 is KGHSH, CDR2 LQKENI, per germline. The CDR3 spans 15 residues. The CDR3, as DNA: TGTGCCAGCTCAGCCGGGACAGTGAACACCGGGGAGCTGTTTTTT. Its translation is CASSAGTVNTGELFF.

This clone was detected once. The rearrangement links TRBV9 to TRBJ1-4; tentative D call: TRBD1 (5 bases). Between the trimmed V and J ends, which lost 0 bases and 10 bases, there was a span of 16 bases. The CDR3 is made up of 15 amino acids. Germline V lookup: CDR1 SGDLS, CDR2 YYNGEE. This CDR3 is CASSVAEGQSSKLFF. The CDR3 nucleotides read TGTGCCAGCAGCGTAGCGGAGGGGCAATCGTCAAAACTGTTTTTT.